The 26 T cell receptor beta chains below were found in one sample sequenced in a study of control samples from healthy donors and cancer patients. Sequencing used immunoSEQ multiplex PCR; TCRdb keeps in-frame clones, though not all of them. The sample records some 90,000 clones, roughly 86% being singletons. Sequencing used blood. These TCRs come from a woman in her forties or fifties in good health.

The V and J genes are TRBV4-3 and TRBJ2-1; TRBD1 or TRBD2 may be the D gene (6 bases each). Trimming stripped 4 bases from V and 3 bases from J, with 13 bases between. Germline V lookup: CDR1 LGHNA, CDR2 YSLEER. This CDR3 has 15 residues. CDR3 protein: CASSPSEGGYNEQFF. CDR3 nucleotides: TGCGCCAGCAGCCCCTCAGAGGGGGGCTACAATGAGCAGTTCTTC.

On this clone: Its ends do not fully match the called genes, so a read error is possible. The chain links TRBV6-5 to TRBJ1-1; D ambiguous. The CDR3 consists of 13 residues. The germline CDR1 and CDR2 sequences are MNHEY and SVGAGI. The CDR3 DNA reads TGTGCCAGCAGTCGGGGAGTAAACAGTGAAGCTTTCTTT. It translates to CASSRGVNSEAFF.

The V and J genes are TRBV5-1 and TRBJ1-2; TRBD1 matches at 7 bases. The germline V gene has CDR1 SGHRS and CDR2 YFSETQ. V shed 3 bases and J 0 bases; nucleotides not matched to a gene: 5. The CDR3 totals 15 residues. CDR3 residues: CASSSGGTANYGYTF. CDR3 nucleotide sequence: TGCGCCAGCAGCTCCGGGGGGACAGCTAACTATGGCTACACCTTC.

V and J are TRBV5-6 and TRBJ1-2, with D perhaps TRBD1 (6 bases). Germline-derived CDR1 and CDR2 are SGHDT and YYEEEE. Trimming took off 3 bases at V and 8 bases at J, with 17 bases between the two ends. The CDR3 covers 14 residues. The CDR3 here is CASSYPWVGAGYTF. The DNA of the CDR3 is TGTGCCAGCAGCTACCCCTGGGTGGGGGCCGGCTACACCTTC.

J is TRBJ2-7 and V is TRBV10-3; 7 bases line up with TRBD1. The germline CDR1 and CDR2 sequences are ENHRY and SYGVKD. The CDR3 extends over 13 amino acids. V dropped 6 bases and J dropped 2; count of bases not matched to a gene: 4. In DNA, the CDR3 is TGTGCCATCAGGTCAGGGGGAACCTACGAGCAGTACTTC. It encodes CAIRSGGTYEQYF.

V usage is TRBV5-6 and J usage is TRBJ2-7; D remains unclear. This CDR3 has 16 residues. V lost 0 bases to trimming and J lost 2 bases, with 15 bases between them. Germline V gene sequence: CDR1 SGHDT, CDR2 YYEEEE. CDR3 in DNA: TGTGCCAGCAGCTTGGGGTCGGCTTCGAGCGCCTACGAGCAGTACTTC. Protein: CASSLGSASSAYEQYF.

The gene calls are TRBV27 and TRBJ1-4; D is ambiguous. V was trimmed by 0 bases and J by 0 bases, leaving 5 bases between them. Germline V gene sequence: CDR1 MNHEY, CDR2 SMNVEV (reference sequence). This CDR3 region has 15 residues. CDR3 protein: CASSLSFATNEKLFF. The DNA of the CDR3 is TGTGCCAGCAGTTTATCCTTTGCAACTAATGAAAAACTGTTTTTT.

The chain combines TRBV19 with TRBJ1-1, with D possibly TRBD1 on 5 matching bases. Deletions cut 7 bases from V and 1 base from J, with 13 bases between. This CDR3 spans 14 amino acids. Germline CDR1 is LNHDA and CDR2 is SQIVND (reference sequence). The CDR3 DNA follows: TGTGCCAGTAATCCCGACGGGGCGAACACTGAAGCTTTCTTT. Translated: CASNPDGANTEAFF.

The chain recombines TRBV27 with TRBJ1-5; 8 nucleotides agree with TRBD1. The CDR3 runs to 18 residues. The germline V gene encodes CDR1 MNHEY and CDR2 SMNVEV (reference sequence). V shed 5 bases and J 4 bases; nucleotides not matched to a gene: 16. CDR3 region: CASSPKYRGASFNQPQHF. CDR3 coding DNA: TGTGCCAGCAGTCCAAAATACAGGGGGGCCTCTTTTAATCAGCCCCAGCATTTT.

This sequence joins TRBV21-1 and TRBJ1-5; the table calls TRBD1, which could not be checked here. TRBV21-1 counts as a pseudogene. The CDR3 covers 14 residues. DNA for the CDR3: TGTGCCAGCAGCAAGGGGACACTTCTTCAGCCCCAGCATTTT. This codes for CASSKGTLLQPQHF.

This rearrangement joins TRBV9 to TRBJ2-5; possible D gene TRBD2, 6 bases. The CDR3 is 14 residues long. Germline assignment: CDR1 SGDLS and CDR2 YYNGEE. Trimming cost V 4 bases and J 5 bases, with 15 bases left between them. CDR3 nucleotides: TGTGCCAGCAGCCCACGGGAGTCGCGGGAGACCCAGTACTTC. Protein: CASSPRESRETQYF. Full variable domain (remainder filled in from reference TRBV9 and TRBJ2-5): DSGVTQTPKHLITATGQRVTLRCSPRSGDLSVYWYQQSLDQGLQFLIQYYNGEERAKGNILERFSAQQFPDLHSELNLSSLELGDSALYFCASSPRESRETQYFGPGTRLLVL.

The sample holds a few counts of this clone. The rearrangement uses TRBV5-4 and TRBJ1-1, with a weak D call TRBD1 (6 bases). Trimming removed 4 bases from V and 4 bases from J, with 14 bases in between. The CDR3 has 14 amino acids. The germline gives CDR1 SGHNT, CDR2 YYREEE (reference sequence). CDR3 residues: CASSPTGASTEAFF. CDR3 sequence (DNA): TGTGCCAGCAGCCCAACGGGGGCTAGCACTGAAGCTTTCTTT. The whole variable domain, remainder taken from reference TRBV5-4 and TRBJ1-1, is ETGVTQSPTHLIKTRGQQVTLRCSSQSGHNTVSWYQQALGQGPQFIFQYYREEENGRGNFPPRFSGLQFPNYSSELNVNALELDDSALYLCASSPTGASTEAFFGQGTRLTVV.

This rearrangement joins TRBV18 to TRBJ2-3; D perhaps matches TRBD1 (6 bases). V was trimmed by 2 bases and J by 3 bases, leaving 9 bases between them. Germline lookup yields CDR1 KGHSH and CDR2 LQKENI. The CDR3 consists of 14 residues. This CDR3 is CASSPRGKTDTQYF. For the CDR3, the DNA is TGTGCCAGCTCACCAAGGGGGAAAACAGATACGCAGTATTTT.

The rearrangement links TRBV3-1 (or the pseudogene TRBV3-2) to TRBJ2-5; D call uncertain. The CDR3 consists of 13 residues. V dropped 3 bases and J dropped 5 bases, with 10 bases sitting between them. Looked up from germline, CDR1 is LGHDT and CDR2 is YNNKEL (reference sequence). The CDR3 DNA reads TGTGCCAGCAGCCAGGGTAGCTTGGAGACCCAGTACTTC. It translates to CASSQGSLETQYF.

The genes are TRBV14 and TRBJ2-7; D is possibly TRBD2 (5 bases). This CDR3 has 14 amino acids. V lost 0 bases and J 1 base, leaving 7 bases between the germline ends. From germline, CDR1 is SGHDN and CDR2 FVKESK. CDR3 sequence: CASSQDPGSYEQYF. The DNA of the CDR3 is TGTGCCAGCAGCCAAGACCCGGGATCCTACGAGCAGTACTTC. The full variable domain, its missing parts supplied by reference TRBV14 and TRBJ2-7, is EAGVTQFPSHSVIEKGQTVTLRCDPISGHDNLYWYRRVMGKEIKFLLHFVKESKQDESGMPNNRFLAERTGGTYSTLKVQPAELEDSGVYFCASSQDPGSYEQYFGPGTRLTVT.

The CDR3 reads CASSRTGRETEAFF. The CDR3 region has the DNA TGTGCCAGCAGTCGTACAGGGAGGGAGACTGAAGCTTTCTTT. The J gene is TRBJ1-1, the V gene TRBV28; tentative D call: TRBD1 (6 bases). The germline CDR1 and CDR2 sequences are MDHEN and SYDVKM. V lost 5 bases and J 5 bases, leaving 15 bases between the germline ends. The CDR3 loop spans 14 amino acids.

The chain couples TRBV11-1 to TRBJ1-6; D gene unclear. Germline V gives CDR1 SGHAT, CDR2 FQDESV (reference sequence). This CDR3 comprises 13 residues. Trimming removed 0 bases at V and 7 bases at J, with 4 bases between. The CDR3 sequence is CASSLARNSPLHF. CDR3 nucleotides: TGTGCCAGCAGCTTAGCCCGGAATTCACCCCTCCACTTT.

This chain joins TRBV19 and TRBJ1-5, with D hard to call. V lost 8 bases, J lost 5 bases, and 13 bases lay in between. The germline V gene encodes CDR1 LNHDA and CDR2 SQIVND (reference sequence). The CDR3 is 13 amino acids. The CDR3 spells CASSDAWDQPQHF. The CDR3 DNA reads as TGTGCCAGTTCGGACGCCTGGGATCAGCCCCAGCATTTT.

The V and J genes are TRBV4-1 and TRBJ2-1, with D possibly TRBD2 on 6 matching bases. Germline V CDR1 and CDR2: MGHRA, YSYEKL. V lost 3 bases, J lost 14 bases, and 23 bases lay in between. The CDR3 extends over 15 amino acids. CDR3 sequence: CASSQMGTASRREFF. CDR3 nucleotides: TGCGCCAGCAGCCAGATGGGGACGGCCTCTAGGAGGGAGTTCTTC.

V is TRBV2 and J is TRBJ1-1; D uncertain. Trimming stripped 4 bases from V and 2 bases from J, with 11 bases between. This CDR3 has 14 amino acids. Germline-derived CDR1 and CDR2 are SNHLY and FYNNEI. As DNA, the CDR3 is TGTGCCAGCAGTGGGAGAGGGAGTAACACTGAAGCTTTCTTT. Translation: CASSGRGSNTEAFF.

This clone was observed once. The chain is built from TRBV7-5 and TRBJ1-2; the DNA was not compared with TRBD1, the D call given in the table. TRBV7-5 is recorded as a pseudogene. The CDR3 extends over 13 amino acids. The CDR3 coding sequence is TGTGCCAGAAGCACCGGGACAGACTATGGCTACACCTTC. Amino acids: CARSTGTDYGYTF.

J is TRBJ1-2 and V is TRBV6-2 or TRBV6-3, with TRBD1 identical over 8 bases. Germline V CDR1 and CDR2: MNHEY, SVGEGT. The CDR3 is 15 amino acids. With 6 bases clipped from V and 4 bases from J, the junction kept 10 bases outside the gene matches. CDR3 loop: CASSSDRGGLYGYTF. DNA for the CDR3: TGTGCCAGCAGCTCCGACAGGGGAGGCCTCTATGGCTACACCTTC.

The chain combines TRBV7-2 with TRBJ1-2, with a tentative D call TRBD1 (6 bases). Germline V lookup: CDR1 SGHTA, CDR2 FQGNSA. The length of the CDR3 is 16 residues. V gave up 7 bases and J gave up 0 bases, with 18 bases separating them. The CDR3 DNA reads as TGTGCCAGCACCCAGGTCGTGACAGGAGCTAACTATGGCTACACCTTC. Translated, it gives CASTQVVTGANYGYTF.

The chain combines TRBV19 with TRBJ1-1; 9 bases align to TRBD1. V shed 5 bases and J 4 bases; nucleotides not matched to a gene: 11. Germline V gene sequence: CDR1 LNHDA, CDR2 SQIVND (reference sequence). CDR3 length equals 16 residues. This CDR3 reads CASSYRGQGIGTEAFF. The CDR3 nucleotides read TGTGCCAGTAGTTATCGGGGACAGGGTATCGGCACTGAAGCTTTCTTT. The entire variable domain, with the rest obtained from reference TRBV19 and TRBJ1-1, is as follows: DGGITQSPKYLFRKEGQNVTLSCEQNLNHDAMYWYRQDPGQGLRLIYYSQIVNDFQKGDIAEGYSVSREKKESFPLTVTSAQKNPTAFYLCASSYRGQGIGTEAFFGQGTRLTVV.

This clone was counted once. The gene calls are TRBV3-1 (or the pseudogene TRBV3-2) and TRBJ2-3; TRBD2 matches at 7 bases. After removal of 1 base from V and 5 bases from J, the junction contained 21 bases not matched to a gene. Germline V gene lookup returns CDR1 LGHDT and CDR2 YNNKEL (reference sequence). This CDR3 has 20 amino acids. CDR3 loop: CASSQGSRAGEDSGKDTQYF. The CDR3 nucleotides are TGTGCCAGCAGCCAAGGAAGCCGGGCGGGAGAGGATAGTGGGAAAGATACGCAGTATTTT.

The chain recombines TRBV12-3 or TRBV12-4 with TRBJ1-2; no clear D gene. V shed 8 bases and J shed 1 base, with 8 bases lying between them. The CDR3 runs 12 residues. CDR3 loop: CASSPDNYGYTF. The DNA for the CDR3 is TGTGCCAGCTCGCCAGATAACTATGGCTACACCTTC.